This paragraph covers one T cell receptor beta chain sequence. Its cognate antigen is unknown. This record comes from a study of T cell responses to AZD1222 COVID-19 vaccine. General study findings and limits: Clonal diversity was possibly underestimated, and white British individuals and females predominated among donors. Repertoire sampling happened only post peak T cell response. Breadth and depth of Spike-specific TCRs rose after two AZD1222 doses. Reportedly, nearly half the spike-specific TCRs target unmutated variant regions.

The CDR3 has 16 residues. Germline CDR1 SGHVS, CDR2 FNYEAQ. The V and J ends lost 5 bases and 0 bases respectively, with 13 bases between them. Profiled with immunoSEQ multiplex PCR; TCRdb holds only in-frame clones, not every one. The data hold about 140,000 clones, with about 90% observed a single time. Sample: peripheral blood, taken on day 0 of AZD1222 vaccination. The TCR was taken from an adult in good health. The chain couples TRBV7-6 to TRBJ1-4; D not resolved. The CDR3 sequence is CASSRHGPATNEKLFF. CDR3 DNA sequence: TGTGCCAGCAGCCGACACGGGCCGGCAACTAATGAAAAACTGTTTTTT.